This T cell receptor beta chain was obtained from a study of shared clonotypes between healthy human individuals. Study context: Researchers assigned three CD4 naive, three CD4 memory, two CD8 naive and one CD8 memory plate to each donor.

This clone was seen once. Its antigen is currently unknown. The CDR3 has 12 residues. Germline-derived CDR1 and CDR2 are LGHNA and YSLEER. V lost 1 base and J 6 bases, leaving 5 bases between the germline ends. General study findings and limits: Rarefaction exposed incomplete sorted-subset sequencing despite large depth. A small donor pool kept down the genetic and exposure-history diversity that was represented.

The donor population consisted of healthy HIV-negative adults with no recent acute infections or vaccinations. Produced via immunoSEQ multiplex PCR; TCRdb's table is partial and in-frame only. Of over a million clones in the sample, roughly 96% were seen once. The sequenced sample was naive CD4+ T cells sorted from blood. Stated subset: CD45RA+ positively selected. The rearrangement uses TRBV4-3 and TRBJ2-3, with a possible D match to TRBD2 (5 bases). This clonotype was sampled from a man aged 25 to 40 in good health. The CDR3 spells CASSQGRDTQYF. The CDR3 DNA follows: TGCGCCAGCAGCCAAGGGAGGGATACGCAGTATTTT.